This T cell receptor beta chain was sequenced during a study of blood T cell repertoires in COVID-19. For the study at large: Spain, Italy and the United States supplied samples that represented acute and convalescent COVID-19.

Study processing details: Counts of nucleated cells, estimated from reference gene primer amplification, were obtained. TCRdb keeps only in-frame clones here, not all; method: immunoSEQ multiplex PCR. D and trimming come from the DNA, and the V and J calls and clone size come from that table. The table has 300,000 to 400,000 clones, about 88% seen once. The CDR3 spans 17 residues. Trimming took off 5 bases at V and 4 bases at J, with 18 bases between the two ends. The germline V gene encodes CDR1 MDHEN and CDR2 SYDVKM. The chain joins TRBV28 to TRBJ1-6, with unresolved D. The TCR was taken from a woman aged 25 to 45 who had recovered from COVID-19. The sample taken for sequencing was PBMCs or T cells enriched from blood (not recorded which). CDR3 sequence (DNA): TGTGCCAGCAGTACCGTGTGGGAGCTCCTTTATAATTCACCCCTCCACTTT. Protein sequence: CASSTVWELLYNSPLHF.